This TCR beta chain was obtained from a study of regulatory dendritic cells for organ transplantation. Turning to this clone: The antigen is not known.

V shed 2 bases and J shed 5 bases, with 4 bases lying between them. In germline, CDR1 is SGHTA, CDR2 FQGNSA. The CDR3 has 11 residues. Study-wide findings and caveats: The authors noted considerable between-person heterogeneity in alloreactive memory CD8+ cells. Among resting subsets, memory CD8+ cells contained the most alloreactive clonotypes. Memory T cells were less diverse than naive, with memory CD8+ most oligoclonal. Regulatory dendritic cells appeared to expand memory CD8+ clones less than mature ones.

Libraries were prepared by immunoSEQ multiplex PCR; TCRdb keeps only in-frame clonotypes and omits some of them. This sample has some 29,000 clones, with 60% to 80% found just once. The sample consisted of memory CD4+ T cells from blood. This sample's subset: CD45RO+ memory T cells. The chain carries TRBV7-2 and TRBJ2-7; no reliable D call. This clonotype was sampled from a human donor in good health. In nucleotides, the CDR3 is TGTGCCAGCAGCTTAAGCCACGAGCAGTACTTC. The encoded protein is CASSLSHEQYF.